What follows is one TCR beta chain and its context. Its antigen is unknown. No base quality values were provided; no much bigger clone lies one nucleotide off. This entry comes from a study of a mutant IDH1 vaccine in newly diagnosed glioma (dated by TCRdb to the early 2020s). Study-level background: Eight vaccinations were administered to patients in weeks 1, 3, 5, 7, 11, 15, 19 and 23, corresponding to visits V03 through V10. In the chemotherapy-containing groups, vaccination started alongside temozolomide cycles, whereas in patients who had radiotherapy alone it started 4-6 weeks after radiotherapy. Of the approximately 33 patients who were treated, around 60% were male and roughly 38% were female, and the mean age was about 40 years. Prior to enrollment, standard therapy consisting of radiotherapy alone, temozolomide alone, or radiochemotherapy with temozolomide had been administered to patients, with the combination being received by most patients. Peripheral blood was drawn at six visits: V03 (baseline), V05, V07, V10, V12 and V13. For exploratory analyses, longitudinal TCRB deep sequencing was carried out in about two dozen treated patients wherever samples were available.

The investigation overall reported the following: PBMC samples for TCRB deep sequencing were selected based on availability. Vaccine-induced immune responses across multiple MHC alleles were detected in about 92% of patients. Pseudoprogression appeared unrelated to alterations in the top peripheral T cell clonotypes detected by TCRB sequencing. The authors noted that analyses of patient blood samples could not be reproduced because of sample limitations.

Library creation used the immunoSEQ multiplex PCR assay. The hsTCRB Kit was used according to the manufacturer's protocol to amplify rearranged TCR beta chain sequences. An Illumina MiSeq was used to sequence the TCRB libraries. The study's processing was this. The proprietary platform of the kit vendor was used for demultiplexing, trimming and gene mapping. TCRdb retrieved this table from immuneACCESS and kept in-frame rearrangements only. Not all clones are present; in checked studies, unresolved V genes account for under half, and no reason is known for the remainder. That table furnishes V, J and clone size, whereas the DNA furnished D and trimming. Within this sample are 60,000 to 75,000 clones, with roughly four fifths of them counted one time only. The top ten clonotypes cover around 3.3% of the sample. The time point label here, explained by the study, means: week 11, during vaccination. Each vaccine dose, consisting of 300 ug of a 20-mer mutant IDH1 peptide in Montanide, was administered subcutaneously with topical imiquimod. Donors had newly diagnosed WHO grade 3 or 4 IDH1-mutant astrocytomas with loss of nuclear ATRX. The samples were drawn from NOA16, a multicentre, single-arm, open-label phase I trial in Germany that tested a mutant IDH1 peptide vaccine in humans for the first time. The DNeasy Blood and Tissue Kit was used to extract genomic DNA from EDTA blood for TCRB sequencing.

V lost 2 bases and J lost 5 bases, and the count of bases not matched to a germline gene is 8. As encoded in the germline V gene (reference sequence), CDR1 is MNHEY while CDR2 is SMNVEV. From the cysteine through the phenylalanine, the CDR3 covers 16 amino acids. Only the CDR3 part of the read is kept: 48 bases, read in frame from the first base. The sample here was PBMCs, taken from a glioma patient whose treatment included an IDH1 peptide vaccine. The sequence is built from TRBV27 and TRBJ2-1; TRBD2 fits 8 bases in the junction. This TCR was sampled from a man aged 25-45 years with glioma. The CDR3 sequence is CASSLASGRRNNEQFF. The bases read TGTGCCAGCAGTTTAGCCAGCGGGAGACGAAACAATGAGCAGTTCTTC.